This TCR beta chain was observed in a study of blood T cell repertoires in COVID-19. Overall study: There were acute and convalescent COVID-19 samples, and they came from the United States, Italy and Spain. PBMCs, B-cell-depleted T cells, or T cells provided the cDNA or gDNA that made up the material.

As originally analysed: Amplification of reference gene primers was used by the study to estimate nucleated cell counts. Only in-frame clones appear in the TCRdb table, and some are missing; sequencing was by immunoSEQ multiplex PCR. D and trimming come from the DNA, and the V and J calls and clone size come from that table. The sample includes about 400,000 clones, around 90% of them seen just once. V was cut by 0 bases and J by 5 bases, with 17 bases left in between. From germline, CDR1 is SGHDT and CDR2 YYEEEE. CDR3 length: 16 residues. This receptor was identified in a man between 35 and 55 years old with acute or convalescent COVID-19. The sample consisted of peripheral blood. The chain combines TRBV5-6 with TRBJ1-1; tentative D call: TRBD1 (5 bases). The DNA of the CDR3 is TGTGCCAGCAGCTTGGCCTACGGGAGGGGAGAGACTGAAGCTTTCTTT. It specifies CASSLAYGRGETEAFF.